This T cell receptor beta chain is from a study of cytomegalovirus exposure and HLA in healthy donors. Primers: 60 Vbeta forward and 13 Jbeta reverse. Authors' analysis steps: A later analysis tallied 80 million or so unique TCR beta chains, around 12 million of them shared. Produced via immunoSEQ multiplex PCR; TCRdb's table is partial and in-frame only. The DNA was the basis for D and trimming; V, J and clone size are from that table. The sample lists over 150,000 clones, 65% to 75% occurring once. Unrecorded immune exposures were likely, despite nominal health at sampling. Per germline, CDR1 LNHDA and CDR2 SQIVND (reference sequence). Germline trimming cut 4 bases from V and 6 bases from J; bases unmatched to any gene: 5. The CDR3 is made up of 14 amino acids. On this clone: Antigen specificity is unknown.

Whole-study findings and limits: The study dropped some indistinguishable V segments, TRBV6-2 and TRBV6-3 among them. Over 150 TCR beta chains were listed as cytomegalovirus-associated.

The origin of this receptor is a young man in good health and CMV-seronegative. The chain carries TRBV19 and TRBJ1-2; 10 bases line up with TRBD1. Specimen: PBMCs. The DNA for the CDR3 is TGTGCCAGTAGTAAAGGGACAGGGGTCCATGGCTACACCTTC. Translating gives CASSKGTGVHGYTF.